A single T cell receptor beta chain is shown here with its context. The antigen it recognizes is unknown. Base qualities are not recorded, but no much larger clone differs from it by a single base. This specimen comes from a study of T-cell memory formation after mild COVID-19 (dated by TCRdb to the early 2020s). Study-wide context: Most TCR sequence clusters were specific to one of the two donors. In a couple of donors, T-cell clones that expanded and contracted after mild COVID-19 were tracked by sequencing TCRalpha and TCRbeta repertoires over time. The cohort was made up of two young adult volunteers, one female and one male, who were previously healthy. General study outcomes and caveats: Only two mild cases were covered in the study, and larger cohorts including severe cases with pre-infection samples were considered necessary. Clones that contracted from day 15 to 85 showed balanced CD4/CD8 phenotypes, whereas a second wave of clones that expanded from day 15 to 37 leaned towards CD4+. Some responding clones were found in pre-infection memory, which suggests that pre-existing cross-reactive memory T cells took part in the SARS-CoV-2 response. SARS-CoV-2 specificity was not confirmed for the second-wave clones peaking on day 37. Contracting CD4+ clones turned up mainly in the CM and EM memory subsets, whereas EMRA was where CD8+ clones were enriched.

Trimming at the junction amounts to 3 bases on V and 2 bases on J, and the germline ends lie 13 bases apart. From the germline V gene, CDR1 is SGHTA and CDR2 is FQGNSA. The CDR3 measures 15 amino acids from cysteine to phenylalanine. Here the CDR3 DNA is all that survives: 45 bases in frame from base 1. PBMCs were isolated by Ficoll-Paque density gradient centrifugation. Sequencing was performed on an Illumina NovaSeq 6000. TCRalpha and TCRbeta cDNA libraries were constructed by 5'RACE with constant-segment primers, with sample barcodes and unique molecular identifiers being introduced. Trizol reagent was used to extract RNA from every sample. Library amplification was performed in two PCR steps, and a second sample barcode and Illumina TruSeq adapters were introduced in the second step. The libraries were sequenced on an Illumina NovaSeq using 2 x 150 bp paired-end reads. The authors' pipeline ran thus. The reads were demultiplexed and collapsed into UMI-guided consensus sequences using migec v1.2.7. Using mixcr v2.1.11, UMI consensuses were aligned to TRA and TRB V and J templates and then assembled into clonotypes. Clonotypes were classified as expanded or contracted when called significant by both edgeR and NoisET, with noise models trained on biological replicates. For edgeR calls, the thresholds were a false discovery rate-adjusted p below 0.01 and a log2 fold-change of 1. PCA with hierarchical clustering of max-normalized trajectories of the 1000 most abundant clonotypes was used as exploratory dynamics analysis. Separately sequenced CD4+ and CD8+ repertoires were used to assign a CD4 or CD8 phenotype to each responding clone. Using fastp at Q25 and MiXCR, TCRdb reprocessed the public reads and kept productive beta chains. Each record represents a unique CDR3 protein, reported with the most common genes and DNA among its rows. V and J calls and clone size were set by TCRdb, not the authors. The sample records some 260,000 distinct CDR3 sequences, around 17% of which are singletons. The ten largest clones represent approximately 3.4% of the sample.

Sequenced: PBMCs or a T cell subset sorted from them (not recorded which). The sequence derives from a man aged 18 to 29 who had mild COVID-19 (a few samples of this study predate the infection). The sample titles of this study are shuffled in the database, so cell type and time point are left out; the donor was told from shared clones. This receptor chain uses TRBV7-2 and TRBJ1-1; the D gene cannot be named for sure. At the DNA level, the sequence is TGTGCCAGCAGCTTCTACCCCCTTCCAAACACTGAAGCTTTCTTT. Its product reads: CASSFYPLPNTEAFF.